This TCR beta chain is drawn from a study of CD8 T cells in ankylosing spondylitis. Whole-study findings and limits: There was a TCR beta motif, made of several highly homologous variants, that appeared characteristic of ankylosing spondylitis blood.

In regard to this clonotype: Its target is not known.

Quantitative molecular-barcoded 5'-RACE generated the TCR beta libraries. TCRdb ran MiXCR on the 5' RACE reads and lists one entry per CDR3 protein. The table records about 540,000 distinct CDR3 sequences, over 9.5% of them present only once. This CDR3 has 15 amino acids. From germline, CDR1 is MNHEY and CDR2 SVGAGI. Deletions cut 2 bases from V and 5 bases from J, with 13 bases between. The sample taken for sequencing was blood, either unsorted or a sorted T cell fraction (not recorded which). J is TRBJ2-1 and V is TRBV6-5, with TRBD1 as a possible D gene (6 bases). The source of this sequence is a male donor with ankylosing spondylitis. CDR3 in DNA: TGTGCCAGCAGTTACGAAACGGGACACAACAATGAGCAGTTCTTC. Residues: CASSYETGHNNEQFF.